This passage covers 21 T cell receptor beta chains from one sample sequenced in a study of shared clonotypes between healthy human individuals. The protocol was immunoSEQ multiplex PCR, while the TCRdb copy is restricted to in-frame clones and leaves out a portion. Among under 1,100,000 clones listed, around three quarters were seen once. Specimen: memory CD4+ T cells from PBMCs. Documented subset: CD45RA-negative fraction. These receptors were obtained from a man younger than 35 in good health. Some clones in this sample may be carry-over from other donors' samples.

The rearrangement links TRBV11-3 to TRBJ2-2; a weak D match, TRBD1 (6 bases). The CDR3 runs 15 residues. In germline, CDR1 is SGHNT, CDR2 YENEEA. Trimming took off 5 bases at V and 5 bases at J, with 15 bases between the two ends. Written as DNA, the CDR3 is TGTGCCAGCAGCCTACAGGGTTTAACGACCGGGGAGCTGTTTTTT. It is translated as CASSLQGLTTGELFF.

The rearrangement joins TRBV30 to TRBJ2-3; 8 bases map to TRBD2. V was pared by 1 base and J by 2 bases, with 5 bases of the junction left unmatched. CDR1 GTSNPN and CDR2 SVGIG come from the germline V gene (reference sequence). The CDR3 is made up of 15 amino acids. CDR3 nucleotide sequence: TGTGCCTGGAGTGGGGATAGCGGGAACACAGATACGCAGTATTTT. Translating gives CAWSGDSGNTDTQYF.

The rearrangement uses TRBV11-2 and TRBJ2-7, with D unclear. The CDR3 has 12 amino acids. Trimming removed 5 bases at V and 5 bases at J, with 10 bases between. Germline CDR1 SGHAT, CDR2 FQNNGV. The CDR3 region has the DNA TGTGCCAGCAGCCCCGTAAGGGACGAGCAGTACTTC. Translated: CASSPVRDEQYF.

This sequence joins TRBV5-1 and TRBJ1-5, with a weak D call TRBD1 (6 bases). Per the germline V gene, CDR1 is SGHRS and CDR2 is YFSETQ. The CDR3 length is 14 residues. With 4 bases removed from V and 6 bases from J, the gap between germline ends came to 14 bases. DNA of the CDR3: TGCGCCAGCAGCCCTGACTCAGGGGTTCAGCCCCAGCATTTT. It specifies CASSPDSGVQPQHF.

This CDR3 is CASSLVGTRTLYF. CDR3 sequence (DNA): TGTGCCAGCAGCTTAGTAGGGACAAGGACCCTCTACTTC. The genes are TRBV7-2 and TRBJ2-4; D might be TRBD1 (6 bases). Trimming took 1 base from V and 16 from J, leaving 17 bases between them. Germline lookup yields CDR1 SGHTA and CDR2 FQGNSA. This CDR3 is 13 amino acids long.

This chain uses TRBV28 with TRBJ1-5; D is ambiguous. The V gene's germline CDR1 is MDHEN and CDR2 SYDVKM. The CDR3 contains 14 residues. The V end was cut by 3 bases, the J end by 4 bases, with 10 bases between. CDR3 loop: CASSFADGNQPQHF. The CDR3 nucleotides read TGTGCCAGCAGTTTCGCGGACGGAAATCAGCCCCAGCATTTT.

The V gene is TRBV5-4, the J gene TRBJ1-1; tentative D call: TRBD1 (5 bases). This CDR3 contains 15 residues. V was trimmed by 4 bases and J by 1 base, leaving 14 bases between them. CDR1 and CDR2 from the germline V gene are SGHNT and YYREEE (reference sequence). The CDR3 reads CASSRAGRQNTEAFF. The CDR3, as DNA: TGTGCCAGCAGCCGGGCGGGGCGGCAGAACACTGAAGCTTTCTTT.

The chain carries TRBV5-1 and TRBJ2-7; TRBD2 matches 9 bases. This CDR3 comprises 15 residues. The V and J ends lost 4 bases and 3 bases, in that order; junction bases with no gene match: 8. The germline gives CDR1 SGHRS, CDR2 YFSETQ. DNA of the CDR3: TGCGCCAGCAGCCCTTGGACTAGCGAAGGCTACGAGCAGTACTTC. Its protein is CASSPWTSEGYEQYF.

This sequence joins TRBV28 and TRBJ2-1, with D unclear. Per germline, CDR1 MDHEN and CDR2 SYDVKM. V was clipped by 2 bases and J by 4 bases, with 6 bases between them. CDR3 size: 13 residues. CDR3 DNA sequence: TGTGCCAGCAGTTTAGGTCAATACAATGAGCAGTTCTTC. Residues: CASSLGQYNEQFF.

The rearrangement uses TRBV7-3 and TRBJ1-5; weak D call: TRBD1 (5 bases). Trimming took off 4 bases at V and 0 bases at J, with 19 bases between the two ends. The germline CDR1 and CDR2 sequences are SGHTA and FQGTGA. The CDR3 sequence is 18 residues long. CDR3 region: CASSSFPRGQYSNQPQHF. As DNA, the CDR3 is TGTGCCAGCAGCTCGTTCCCTAGGGGCCAATATAGCAATCAGCCCCAGCATTTT.

V is TRBV28 and J is TRBJ2-1; D not resolved. The CDR3 is 10 residues long. CDR1 and CDR2 from the germline V gene are MDHEN and SYDVKM. Trimming removed 6 bases from V and 5 bases from J, with 2 bases in between. The CDR3 sequence is CASRDNEQFF. The CDR3 region has the DNA TGTGCCAGCAGAGACAATGAGCAGTTCTTC.

This clone was seen a few times. The gene calls are TRBV2 and TRBJ2-7, with 7 bases aligning to TRBD2. Germline lookup yields CDR1 SNHLY and CDR2 FYNNEI. The CDR3 contains 13 residues. The J segment lost 3 bases and the V segment lost 8 bases, leaving 7 bases of the junction unmatched. The CDR3 here is CASGASGIYEQYF. In nucleotides, the CDR3 is TGTGCCAGCGGCGCTAGCGGTATCTACGAGCAGTACTTC.

V usage is TRBV28 and J usage is TRBJ1-4; D ambiguous. V lost 5 bases, J lost 8 bases, and 12 bases lay in between. The CDR3 totals 13 residues. The germline gives CDR1 MDHEN, CDR2 SYDVKM. CDR3 loop: CASSPVYIEKLFF. CDR3 sequence (DNA): TGTGCCAGCAGTCCTGTATACATCGAAAAACTGTTTTTT.

This chain connects TRBV5-8 to TRBJ2-7; D remains unclear. In germline, CDR1 is SGHTS, CDR2 YDEGEE. CDR3 length: 12 amino acids. The V gene lost 2 bases and the J gene lost 8 bases, with 11 bases spanning the gap. CDR3 sequence: CASSLSVQKQYF. The CDR3 bases are TGTGCCAGCAGCTTATCCGTGCAGAAGCAGTACTTC. Drawing the rest from reference TRBV5-8 and TRBJ2-7, the complete variable domain is EAGVTQSPTHLIKTRGQQATLRCSPISGHTSVYWYQQALGLGLQFLLWYDEGEERNRGNFPPRFSGRQFPNYSSELNVNALELEDSALYLCASSLSVQKQYFGPGTRLTVT.

The chain carries TRBV4-1 and TRBJ1-6, with D perhaps TRBD1 (6 bases). The germline V gene has CDR1 MGHRA and CDR2 YSYEKL. The V end was cut by 8 bases, the J end by 8 bases, with 19 bases between. This CDR3 comprises 15 residues. The CDR3 DNA is TGCGCCAGCGGAGCGGGGGCGCGTGGCGATTCACCCCTCCACTTT. This gives the protein CASGAGARGDSPLHF.

This clone was seen only a few times. This chain connects TRBV7-3 to TRBJ2-4; TRBD2 might be the D (5 bases). The V end lost 2 bases, the J end lost 4 bases, and 9 bases lay between the germline ends. CDR3 length: 14 residues. Germline-derived CDR1 and CDR2 are SGHTA and FQGTGA. As DNA, the CDR3 is TGTGCCAGCAGCTTATACGGGGTGAAAAACATTCAGTACTTC. It specifies CASSLYGVKNIQYF.

This clone was seen at least ten times. This chain joins TRBV2 and TRBJ2-7, with TRBD2 matching 10 bases. CDR1 and CDR2 (germline): SNHLY, FYNNEI. J gave up 4 bases and V 6 bases, and 0 bases lay outside the gene matches. The CDR3 sequence is 12 residues long. CDR3 protein: CASRTSGYEQYF. CDR3 DNA: TGTGCCAGCAGGACTAGCGGGTACGAGCAGTACTTC. Supplemented by reference TRBV2 and TRBJ2-7, the full variable domain reads EPEVTQTPSHQVTQMGQEVILRCVPISNHLYFYWYRQILGQKVEFLVSFYNNEISEKSEIFDDQFSVERPDGSNFTLKIRSTKLEDSAMYFCASRTSGYEQYFGPGTRLTVT.

This clone was observed a handful of times. Other DNA variants within this sample encode the same CDR3. This chain uses TRBV11-2 with TRBJ2-3; D is unclear. The germline V gene has CDR1 SGHAT and CDR2 FQNNGV. Trimming shortened V by 2 bases and J by 1 base, and 7 bases separated the two germline ends. This CDR3 spans 14 amino acids. The CDR3 here is CASSLSLGTDTQYF. The CDR3 DNA is TGTGCCAGCAGCTTATCCCTGGGCACAGATACGCAGTATTTT.

Of note for this clone: The same CDR3 is also encoded by other DNA sequences in this sample. The chain carries TRBV2 and TRBJ2-7; D gene unclear. Germline V CDR1 and CDR2: SNHLY, FYNNEI. The V end was cut by 4 bases, the J end by 6 bases, with 4 bases between. The CDR3 length is 10 residues. CDR3 sequence: CASSVGEQYF. CDR3 nucleotide sequence: TGTGCCAGCAGTGTTGGCGAGCAGTACTTC.

CDR3 nucleotides: TGTGCCAGCAGTTTAAAGGTAGCCGACGGCTATGGCTACACCTTC. It specifies CASSLKVADGYGYTF. The gene calls are TRBV28 and TRBJ1-2; D gene unclear. V was clipped by 2 bases and J by 4 bases, with 14 bases between them. CDR1 is MDHEN, CDR2 SYDVKM, per germline. This CDR3 contains 15 residues.

This rearrangement joins TRBV28 to TRBJ2-7; 12 bases match TRBD1. Germline-derived CDR1 and CDR2 are MDHEN and SYDVKM. The length of the CDR3 is 15 residues. Losses at the gene ends were 1 base for V and 5 bases for J; bases not matched to a gene: 3. CDR3 amino acids: CASSLSGTGGNEQYF. The CDR3 coding sequence is TGTGCCAGCAGTTTATCCGGGACAGGGGGCAACGAGCAGTACTTC.